The 27 T cell receptor beta chains below come from one sample, sequenced in a study of T cell responses to AZD1222 COVID-19 vaccine. Generated by immunoSEQ multiplex PCR, the TCRdb table keeps only in-frame clones and is missing some. The sample lists 150,000 or so clones, less than 95% occurring once. The starting material was peripheral blood, obtained 28 days after the second AZD1222 dose. Receptors were obtained from an adult who received the AZD1222 COVID-19 vaccine.

V gene TRBV5-4 combines with J gene TRBJ1-4, with D unclear. The V gene lost 5 bases and the J gene lost 5 bases, with 13 bases spanning the gap. Germline V gene sequence: CDR1 SGHNT, CDR2 YYREEE (reference sequence). The CDR3 has 14 amino acids. In DNA form, the CDR3 reads TGTGCCAGCAGGCGAGACAATCTCAATGAAAAACTGTTTTTT. Its protein product is CASRRDNLNEKLFF.

This sequence joins TRBV28 and TRBJ1-2, with D unresolved. Germline CDR1 MDHEN, CDR2 SYDVKM. V lost 2 bases and J lost 0, with 7 bases in between. This CDR3 contains 14 residues. The CDR3 sequence is CASSLGGANYGYTF. The DNA for the CDR3 is TGTGCCAGCAGTTTAGGCGGAGCTAACTATGGCTACACCTTC.

V is TRBV6-5 and J is TRBJ2-7; tentatively, D is TRBD1 or TRBD2 (6 bases each). Germline V lookup: CDR1 MNHEY, CDR2 SVGAGI. The ends were cut back, 6 bases at V and 5 bases at J, with 17 bases in the middle. The CDR3 sequence is 14 residues long. The DNA for the CDR3 is TGTGCCAGCAGCCTAGCGAACAGGGTAGACGAGCAGTACTTC. Amino acid sequence: CASSLANRVDEQYF.

This clone was picked up a small number of times. The rearrangement joins TRBV19 to TRBJ1-2, with a tentative D call TRBD1 (6 bases). V dropped 2 bases and J dropped 8 bases, with 15 bases sitting between them. The CDR3 runs to 14 residues. From germline, CDR1 is LNHDA and CDR2 SQIVND (reference sequence). The CDR3 here is CASSIRTGFRGYTF. CDR3 DNA: TGTGCCAGTAGTATACGAACAGGGTTCCGGGGCTACACCTTC.

This chain joins TRBV7-9 and TRBJ1-4, with no clear D. Per the germline V gene, CDR1 is SEHNR and CDR2 is FQNEAQ (reference sequence). This CDR3 is built from 12 residues. The V gene lost 5 bases and the J gene lost 7 bases, with 8 bases spanning the gap. The CDR3 region has the DNA TGTGCCAGCAGCCCGTCCAGTGAAAAACTGTTTTTT. Translating it yields CASSPSSEKLFF.

This clone was seen only a few times. J is TRBJ2-7 and V is TRBV27, with D tentatively TRBD1 or TRBD2 (5 bases each). V was pared by 8 bases and J by 0 bases, with 11 bases between. Per germline, CDR1 MNHEY and CDR2 SMNVEV (reference sequence). The CDR3 spans 13 residues. Here the CDR3 DNA reads TGTGCCAGCTGGGACCTAAACTCCTACGAGCAGTACTTC. Protein: CASWDLNSYEQYF.

This clone was recorded once. The CDR3 here is CASSQAASGGLRNEQFF. The CDR3, as DNA: TGTGCCAGCAGCCAAGCGGCTAGCGGGGGGCTAAGAAATGAGCAGTTCTTC. This chain joins TRBV14 and TRBJ2-1; 11 bases fit TRBD2. Germline CDR1 SGHDN, CDR2 FVKESK. This CDR3 has 17 amino acids. The ends lost 1 base at V and 7 bases at J; junction bases unmatched: 9.

The chain is built from TRBV10-3 and TRBJ2-3; TRBD2 matches 15 bases. V was clipped by 6 bases and J by 3 bases; unmatched bases: 1. Germline V CDR1 and CDR2: ENHRY, SYGVKD. This CDR3 comprises 15 residues. This CDR3 is CAIRGLAGGTDTQYF. The CDR3 bases are TGTGCCATCAGGGGACTAGCGGGGGGTACAGATACGCAGTATTTT.

The chain employs TRBV9 and TRBJ2-3; D is uncertain. The V gene's germline CDR1 is SGDLS and CDR2 YYNGEE. V was pared by 8 bases and J by 2 bases, with 18 bases between. The CDR3 consists of 15 residues. CDR3 bases: TGTGCCAGAGATTTCGAGGCGGTTCTCACAGATACGCAGTATTTT. Translating it yields CARDFEAVLTDTQYF.

The rearrangement links TRBV19 to TRBJ2-7; 9 bases match TRBD2. Germline V gives CDR1 LNHDA, CDR2 SQIVND (reference sequence). Trimming cost V 5 bases and J 0 bases; bases outside gene matches: 14. The length of the CDR3 is 18 residues. CDR3 bases: TGTGCCAGTAGTCCTCAAATCTCTTTTAGCGGGAGCTCCTACGAGCAGTACTTC. Translating gives CASSPQISFSGSSYEQYF.

The chain recombines TRBV28 with TRBJ1-3; D perhaps matches TRBD1 (6 bases). Germline CDR1 is MDHEN and CDR2 is SYDVKM. The CDR3 runs to 16 residues. The ends were cut back, 3 bases at V and 4 bases at J, with 16 bases in the middle. CDR3: CASSFNRAPSGNTIYF. The CDR3 nucleotides are TGTGCCAGCAGTTTTAACAGGGCTCCGTCGGGAAACACCATATATTTT.

The chain has TRBV12-3 or TRBV12-4 and TRBJ1-1; D gene unclear. The CDR3 spans 13 residues. V lost 2 bases and J 1 base, leaving 5 bases between the germline ends. The DNA for the CDR3 is TGTGCCAGCAGTTTACAAGAGAACACTGAAGCTTTCTTT. It is translated as CASSLQENTEAFF.

V gene TRBV6-1 combines with J gene TRBJ1-1; D uncertain. With 2 bases removed from V and 0 bases from J, the gap between germline ends came to 4 bases. The CDR3 runs 13 residues. The V gene's germline CDR1 is MNHNS and CDR2 SASEGT. CDR3: CASSETVNTEAFF. CDR3 bases: TGTGCCAGCAGTGAAACAGTGAACACTGAAGCTTTCTTT.

The chain links TRBV11-2 to TRBJ2-3; D is possibly TRBD1 (5 bases). This CDR3 is 14 amino acids long. Trimming stripped 1 base from V and 6 bases from J, with 11 bases between. The germline V gene has CDR1 SGHAT and CDR2 FQNNGV. The CDR3 loop reads CASSLGPTADTQYF. The CDR3 nucleotides are TGTGCCAGCAGCTTAGGACCGACAGCCGATACGCAGTATTTT.

The rearrangement links TRBV6-5 to TRBJ2-7, with D perhaps matching TRBD1 (6 bases). CDR1 is MNHEY, CDR2 SVGAGI, per germline. The CDR3 is made up of 15 amino acids. V was pared by 6 bases and J by 0 bases, with 15 bases between. CDR3 amino acids: CASRIRDTSSYEQYF. The CDR3 DNA reads TGTGCCAGCAGAATCCGGGACACCTCCTCCTACGAGCAGTACTTC.

The V gene is TRBV5-1, the J gene TRBJ1-4; 9 bases fit TRBD1. V dropped 6 bases and J dropped 4; count of bases not matched to a gene: 7. Germline V gene lookup returns CDR1 SGHRS and CDR2 YFSETQ. The CDR3 contains 15 residues. The CDR3 region is CASKRGTGINEKLFF. The CDR3 DNA sequence: TGCGCCAGCAAAAGGGGGACAGGGATTAATGAAAAACTGTTTTTT.

This chain joins TRBV2 and TRBJ1-5; no definite D call. The CDR3 runs to 14 residues. Trimming stripped 9 bases from V and 0 bases from J, with 12 bases between. The germline gives CDR1 SNHLY, CDR2 FYNNEI. The CDR3 protein is CASDMADSNQPQHF. The CDR3, as DNA: TGTGCCAGTGACATGGCAGATAGCAATCAGCCCCAGCATTTT.

This clone was seen a single time. V is TRBV7-2 and J is TRBJ1-3, with D perhaps TRBD1 (5 bases). Germline CDR1 and CDR2: SGHTA and FQGNSA. V lost 4 bases, J lost 4 bases, and 14 bases lay in between. The CDR3 is 15 amino acids. For the CDR3, the DNA is TGTGCCAGCAGCTCCGAATCAGGGTTGGGAAACACCATATATTTT. As protein: CASSSESGLGNTIYF.

CDR3 nucleotide sequence: TGTGCCAGCAGCTTAGGTCGGGGCATGAACACTGAAGCTTTCTTT. Its protein is CASSLGRGMNTEAFF. The J gene is TRBJ1-1, the V gene TRBV11-3; perhaps TRBD1 as D (5 bases). This CDR3 is built from 15 residues. Germline loops: CDR1 SGHNT, CDR2 YENEEA. Trimming took 1 base from V and 0 from J, leaving 9 bases between them.

The rearrangement joins TRBV7-6 to TRBJ1-3; D is possibly TRBD1 (5 bases). The CDR3 has 16 residues. V lost 1 base, J lost 0 bases, and 10 bases lay in between. CDR1 is SGHVS, CDR2 FNYEAQ, per germline. The CDR3 DNA reads TGTGCCAGCAGCTTAGGGGGGTCCTACTCTGGAAACACCATATATTTT. Residues: CASSLGGSYSGNTIYF.

A single count supports this clone. The chain uses TRBV6-1 and TRBJ2-7; 8 nucleotides agree with TRBD1. Unmatched junction bases numbered 2, after V lost 1 base and J lost 3 bases. The CDR3 totals 14 residues. CDR1 is MNHNS, CDR2 SASEGT, per germline. The CDR3 DNA follows: TGTGCCAGCAGTGAAGGGACAGGGCTCTACGAGCAGTACTTC. Protein sequence: CASSEGTGLYEQYF.

This chain uses TRBV27 with TRBJ2-7; 9 nucleotides line up with TRBD1. V lost 4 bases to trimming and J lost 3 bases; unmatched junction nucleotides: 7. Germline-derived CDR1 and CDR2 are MNHEY and SMNVEV (reference sequence). The CDR3 sequence is 15 residues long. In DNA, the CDR3 is TGTGCCAGCAGTTCCTCCGGGACAGGGTTCTACGAGCAGTACTTC. Encoded protein: CASSSSGTGFYEQYF.

The chain uses TRBV7-6 and TRBJ1-1; D is ambiguous. V lost 2 bases and J lost 1, with 8 bases in between. From germline, CDR1 is SGHVS and CDR2 FNYEAQ. The CDR3 loop spans 14 amino acids. CDR3 loop: CASSLSAKNTEAFF. The DNA of the CDR3 is TGTGCCAGCAGCTTATCCGCTAAGAACACTGAAGCTTTCTTT.

The J gene is TRBJ2-3, the V gene TRBV3-1 (or the pseudogene TRBV3-2); no firm D call. Per germline, CDR1 LGHDT and CDR2 YNNKEL (reference sequence). CDR3 size: 14 residues. The V and J ends lost 4 bases and 2 bases respectively, with 10 bases between them. The CDR3 region has the DNA TGTGCCAGCAGCCTTCGAGCCGTCACAGATACGCAGTATTTT. Its translation: CASSLRAVTDTQYF.

The V gene is TRBV4-1, the J gene TRBJ1-2; 8 bases are a match to TRBD1. The CDR3 spans 13 residues. Germline V gene sequence: CDR1 MGHRA, CDR2 YSYEKL. The J segment lost 8 bases and the V segment lost 3 bases, leaving 5 bases of the junction unmatched. The DNA for the CDR3 is TGCGCCAGCAGCCAGGACAGGGATCAGGGCTACACCTTC. Protein: CASSQDRDQGYTF.

The chain uses TRBV7-3 and TRBJ2-1; tentatively, D is TRBD1 (6 bases). Trimming took off 5 bases at V and 8 bases at J, with 16 bases between the two ends. CDR3 length equals 14 residues. Looked up from germline, CDR1 is SGHTA and CDR2 is FQGTGA. The CDR3 protein is CASSLVRDTDEQFF. CDR3 sequence (DNA): TGTGCCAGCAGCCTGGTACGGGACACGGATGAGCAGTTCTTC.

The rearrangement joins TRBV6-5 to TRBJ2-5; 8 bases fit TRBD2. The CDR3 has 14 residues. With V trimmed by 7 bases and J by 2 bases, 6 bases remained unmatched. Germline lookup yields CDR1 MNHEY and CDR2 SVGAGI. CDR3 amino acids: CASNPGLAQETQYF. The CDR3, as DNA: TGTGCCAGCAATCCTGGACTAGCTCAAGAGACCCAGTACTTC.